This T cell receptor (beta chain) is from a study of blood T cell repertoires in COVID-19. Study as a whole: COVID-19 samples from acute and convalescent phases originated in the United States, Italy and Spain. T cells, B-cell-depleted T cells, or PBMCs supplied cDNA or gDNA.

This CDR3 contains 15 residues. Germline V gene lookup returns CDR1 SGDLS and CDR2 YYNGEE. After removal of 7 bases from V and 0 bases from J, the junction contained 9 bases not matched to a gene. Source study methods: Reference gene primer amplification gave estimated nucleated cell counts. The method was immunoSEQ multiplex PCR; TCRdb's version includes in-frame clones alone and lacks a portion of them. That table furnishes V, J and clone size, whereas the DNA furnished D and trimming. The sample shows roughly 75,000 clones, less than 90% of them seen only once. A Seattle source enrolled patients during active infection and followed them longitudinally.

The chain is built from TRBV9 and TRBJ1-1; TRBD1 agrees at 7 bases. The sequence was collected from an elderly man with COVID-19, enrolled during active disease. Input material: peripheral blood. The CDR3 sequence is CASGPGQPVNTEAFF. The CDR3 region has the DNA TGTGCCAGCGGTCCGGGACAGCCTGTGAACACTGAAGCTTTCTTT.